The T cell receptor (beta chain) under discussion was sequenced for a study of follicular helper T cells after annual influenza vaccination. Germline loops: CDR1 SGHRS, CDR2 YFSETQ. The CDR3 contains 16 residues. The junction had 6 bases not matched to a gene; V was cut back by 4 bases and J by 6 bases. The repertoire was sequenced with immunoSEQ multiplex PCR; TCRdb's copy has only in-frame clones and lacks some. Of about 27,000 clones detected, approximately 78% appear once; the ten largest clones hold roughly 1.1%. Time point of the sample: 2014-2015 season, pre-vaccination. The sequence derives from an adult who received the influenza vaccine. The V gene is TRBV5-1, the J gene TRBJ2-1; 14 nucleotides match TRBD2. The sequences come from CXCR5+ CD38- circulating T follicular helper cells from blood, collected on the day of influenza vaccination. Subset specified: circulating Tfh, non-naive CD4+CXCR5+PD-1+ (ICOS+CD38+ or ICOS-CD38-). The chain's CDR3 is CASSGEGLAGVNEQFF. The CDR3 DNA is TGCGCCAGCAGCGGAGAGGGACTAGCGGGAGTCAATGAGCAGTTCTTC.